These 32 T cell receptor beta chains were sequenced from one sample in a study of shared clonotypes between healthy human individuals. Sequencing used immunoSEQ multiplex PCR; TCRdb keeps in-frame clones, though not all of them. This table has some 490,000 clones, roughly 80% appearing once. Sample: PBMCs. The receptors originated from a woman in her 40s in good health. Some clones in this sample may be carry-over from other donors' samples.

The rearrangement joins TRBV28 to TRBJ2-4, with a tentative D call TRBD1 (6 bases). V was cut by 2 bases and J by 0 bases, with 8 bases left in between. Germline V gives CDR1 MDHEN, CDR2 SYDVKM. The CDR3 length is 15 residues. The CDR3 loop is CASSLGQIAKNIQYF. As DNA, the CDR3 is TGTGCCAGCAGTTTAGGACAGATAGCCAAAAACATTCAGTACTTC.

Points on this clone: This likely traces to a read error, being one base from a far larger clone. Other DNA sequences in this specimen translate into the identical CDR3. V gene TRBV28 combines with J gene TRBJ2-2; D is possibly TRBD1 (6 bases). Germline CDR1 MDHEN, CDR2 SYDVKM. The CDR3 contains 14 residues. For the CDR3, the DNA is TGTGCCAGCAGTTTAGAGGGGGACACCGGAGAGCTGTTTTTT. Its translation: CASSLEGDTGELFF.

The rearrangement uses TRBV7-6 and TRBJ2-7; 7 bases are a match to TRBD2. Germline V gene sequence: CDR1 SGHVS, CDR2 FNYEAQ. The CDR3 spans 15 residues. V was clipped by 1 base and J by 0 bases; unmatched bases: 3. For the CDR3, the DNA is TGTGCCAGCAGCTTAGGCGGGAGTGGCTCCTACGAGCAGTACTTC. As protein: CASSLGGSGSYEQYF.

Of note for this clone: This clone may be a read error of a much larger clone one base away. The rearrangement joins TRBV30 to TRBJ2-1; a possible D gene is TRBD2 (7 bases). V was cut by 0 bases and J by 2 bases, with 26 bases left in between. CDR1 is GTSNPN, CDR2 SVGIG, per germline (reference sequence). This CDR3 has 20 residues. This CDR3 is CAWSVQQGMAGVGAYNEQFF. DNA for the CDR3: TGTGCCTGGAGTGTACAGCAGGGGATGGCGGGAGTCGGGGCCTACAATGAGCAGTTCTTC.

With regard to this clone: This is likely an artifact of a read error, given a far larger clone one base away. The same CDR3 also results from other DNA sequences found in this sample. CDR3 loop: CAISESSDSVSNQPQHF. CDR3 nucleotide sequence: TGTGCCATCAGTGAGTCGAGCGACAGTGTCAGCAATCAGCCCCAGCATTTT. The chain carries TRBV10-3 and TRBJ1-5; a possible D gene is TRBD1 (5 bases). V was pared by 0 bases and J by 1 base, with 13 bases between. Germline V gene data show CDR1 as ENHRY and CDR2 as SYGVKD. The CDR3 length is 17 residues.

This chain connects TRBV2 to TRBJ1-2; no definite D call. From germline, CDR1 is SNHLY and CDR2 FYNNEI. V lost 4 bases and J 4 bases, leaving 10 bases between the germline ends. The CDR3 covers 13 residues. In DNA form, the CDR3 reads TGTGCCAGCAGTGTCGCCAGGTTCTATGGCTACACCTTC. Amino acids: CASSVARFYGYTF.

CDR3 DNA sequence: TGTGCCAGCAGCTTGGCCGGACAGGGCCATTACGAGCAGTACTTC. Protein product: CASSLAGQGHYEQYF. The rearrangement joins TRBV5-5 to TRBJ2-7; 8 nucleotides align to TRBD1. CDR1 and CDR2 (germline): SGHKS, YYEKEE (reference sequence). Trimming cost V 0 bases and J 4 bases; bases outside gene matches: 6. The CDR3 has 15 residues.

The chain combines TRBV29-1 with TRBJ2-1; no firm D call. The germline V gene has CDR1 SQVTM and CDR2 ANQGSEA. Trimming pared 6 bases from V and 0 bases from J, leaving 9 bases between. The CDR3 consists of 13 residues. The CDR3 is CSVAISSYNEQFF. DNA for the CDR3: TGCAGCGTAGCGATCAGCTCCTACAATGAGCAGTTCTTC.

The chain is built from TRBV29-1 and TRBJ1-1, with 8 bases matching TRBD1. The CDR3 is made up of 13 amino acids. CDR1 is SQVTM, CDR2 ANQGSEA, per germline. The V and J ends lost 7 bases and 0 bases, in that order; junction bases with no gene match: 4. CDR3 nucleotides: TGCAGCGCCGTGACAGGGGTGAACACTGAAGCTTTCTTT. Protein product: CSAVTGVNTEAFF.

The chain joins TRBV28 to TRBJ2-5; 7 bases align to TRBD2. With 3 bases clipped from V and 11 bases from J, the junction kept 18 bases outside the gene matches. The V gene's germline CDR1 is MDHEN and CDR2 SYDVKM. The CDR3 sequence is 16 residues long. The chain's CDR3 is CASSLSAGGSRGEQYF. In DNA form, the CDR3 reads TGTGCCAGCAGTTTGTCAGCGGGCGGGAGCCGGGGAGAGCAGTACTTC.

This clone was seen repeatedly, ten times or more. One end of the junction is discordant with germline, which a read error may explain. The CDR3: CASSISQSYEQYF. CDR3 sequence (DNA): TGTGCCAGCAGTATATCCCAATCCTACGAGCAGTACTTC. The chain recombines TRBV27 with TRBJ2-7; D gene ambiguous. Germline CDR1 MNHEY, CDR2 SMNVEV (reference sequence). The CDR3 is made up of 13 amino acids.

As regards this clone: This likely reflects a read error, since a far larger clone is one base away. CDR3 sequence (DNA): TGTGCCTGTAGTGCGGACAGGGTAAAAGGCTACACCTTC. Translating it yields CACSADRVKGYTF. The chain employs TRBV30 and TRBJ1-2, with 8 nucleotides matching TRBD1. The germline V gene has CDR1 GTSNPN and CDR2 SVGIG (reference sequence). CDR3 length: 13 residues. The complete variable domain, with remaining parts taken from reference TRBV30 and TRBJ1-2, reads SQTIHQWPATLVQPVGSPLSLECTVEGTSNPNLYWYRQAAGRGLQLLFYSVGIGQISSEVPQNLSASRPQDRQFILSSKKLLLSDSGFYLCACSADRVKGYTFGSGTRLTVV.

The V gene is TRBV5-1, the J gene TRBJ1-3; the D gene is possibly TRBD1 (5 bases). Trimming pared 0 bases from V and 8 bases from J, leaving 12 bases between. Germline loops: CDR1 SGHRS, CDR2 YFSETQ. This CDR3 region has 14 residues. The chain's CDR3 is CASSLAGRGDTIYF. In nucleotides, the CDR3 is TGCGCCAGCAGCTTGGCCGGTCGGGGGGACACCATATATTTT.

A note on this clone: A far larger clone is off by one base, so a read error is likely. Different DNA sequences within this sample yield the same CDR3. This CDR3 reads CASSYPTGRMNTGELFF. The CDR3 DNA reads TGTGCCAGCAGTTACCCAACGGGGAGGATGAACACCGGGGAGCTGTTTTTT. J is TRBJ2-2 and V is TRBV28; a possible D gene is TRBD2 (6 bases). Germline assignment: CDR1 MDHEN and CDR2 SYDVKM. CDR3 length equals 17 residues. Trimming pared 4 bases from V and 1 base from J, leaving 16 bases between.

Details on this clone: Only one base separates this from a far larger clonotype, so it likely reflects a read error. The chain employs TRBV2 and TRBJ2-5; D unclear. Trimming shortened V by 6 bases and J by 3 bases, and 5 bases separated the two germline ends. Germline lookup yields CDR1 SNHLY and CDR2 FYNNEI. The CDR3 is made up of 11 amino acids. CDR3 loop: CASRGEETQYF. The CDR3 region has the DNA TGTGCCAGCAGGGGCGAAGAGACCCAGTACTTC.

The chain carries TRBV6-5 and TRBJ2-1; tentative D call: TRBD1 (5 bases). With 5 bases removed from V and 8 bases from J, the gap between germline ends came to 10 bases. The length of the CDR3 is 12 residues. Germline lookup yields CDR1 MNHEY and CDR2 SVGAGI. For the CDR3, the DNA is TGTGCCAGCAGTGAAAGGGGTGATGAGCAGTTCTTC. The encoded protein is CASSERGDEQFF.

The chain carries TRBV5-1 and TRBJ1-2; D remains ambiguous. CDR1 is SGHRS and CDR2 is YFSETQ in the germline V gene. Deletions cut 2 bases from V and 4 bases from J, with 6 bases between. The CDR3 covers 12 residues. CDR3 in DNA: TGCGCCAGCAGCTTCGAGGGCTATGGCTACACCTTC. Amino acid sequence: CASSFEGYGYTF.

This clone has just one count. This chain links TRBV18 with TRBJ2-1; D unclear. V lost 1 base to trimming and J lost 2 bases, with 9 bases between them. This CDR3 comprises 15 residues. Germline V gene sequence: CDR1 KGHSH, CDR2 LQKENI. As DNA, the CDR3 is TGTGCCAGCTCACCACGGAGAAAGACCTACAATGAGCAGTTCTTC. This codes for CASSPRRKTYNEQFF.

As to this clone: A far larger clone is just one base off, so this is likely a read error. This chain joins TRBV5-4 and TRBJ2-5, with 8 bases fitting TRBD2. In germline, CDR1 is SGHNT, CDR2 YYREEE (reference sequence). CDR3 length: 13 amino acids. Unmatched junction bases numbered 2, after V lost 4 bases and J lost 3 bases. The CDR3 here is CASSPGLEETQYF. CDR3 nucleotides: TGTGCCAGCAGCCCGGGACTAGAAGAGACCCAGTACTTC.

This clone was detected only a few times. The rearrangement uses TRBV28 and TRBJ1-5; D not certain. CDR3 length: 16 residues. The V gene lost 3 bases and the J gene lost 3 bases, with 15 bases spanning the gap. Germline values: CDR1 MDHEN, CDR2 SYDVKM. Written as DNA, the CDR3 is TGTGCCAGCAGTTTTAATGGGCAAGCAAACAATCAGCCCCAGCATTTT. Translation: CASSFNGQANNQPQHF.

This rearrangement joins TRBV28 to TRBJ2-7; D may be TRBD2 (6 bases). Germline lookup yields CDR1 MDHEN and CDR2 SYDVKM. The CDR3 runs 15 residues. The V and J ends lost 3 bases and 0 bases respectively, with 12 bases between them. The CDR3 sequence is CASSFFRGTSYEQYF. In DNA form, the CDR3 reads TGTGCCAGCAGTTTTTTTCGCGGGACCTCCTACGAGCAGTACTTC.

Turning to this clone: The same CDR3 can be traced to other DNA sequences in this sample. The chain uses TRBV19 and TRBJ1-5; D remains ambiguous. CDR1 is LNHDA and CDR2 is SQIVND in the germline V gene (reference sequence). This CDR3 is built from 14 residues. Trimming left V 3 bases short and J 5 bases short, with 11 bases between. The CDR3 protein is CASSILGSDQPQHF. Written as DNA, the CDR3 is TGTGCCAGTAGTATCCTGGGGTCGGATCAGCCCCAGCATTTT.

The chain carries TRBV7-3 and TRBJ2-4; 8 bases are shared with TRBD1. The J segment lost 8 bases and the V segment lost 5 bases, leaving 23 bases of the junction unmatched. This CDR3 spans 19 amino acids. Germline values: CDR1 SGHTA, CDR2 FQGTGA. This CDR3 is CASSPAYGLLGQGGDIQYF. The CDR3 bases are TGTGCCAGCAGCCCGGCTTATGGACTTTTAGGACAGGGCGGAGACATTCAGTACTTC.

The rearrangement links TRBV27 to TRBJ1-1; TRBD1 might be the D (5 bases). Per the germline V gene, CDR1 is MNHEY and CDR2 is SMNVEV (reference sequence). The germline V and J ends were trimmed by 7 bases and 3 bases, with 15 bases remaining between them. The CDR3 sequence is 14 residues long. CDR3 sequence reads: CASTRDPGYTEAFF. CDR3 sequence (DNA): TGTGCCAGCACCCGGGACCCAGGGTACACTGAAGCTTTCTTT.

This sequence joins TRBV9 and TRBJ2-7; D is uncertain. Germline CDR1 is SGDLS and CDR2 is YYNGEE. The CDR3 sequence is 14 residues long. V shed 4 bases and J shed 0 bases, with 11 bases lying between them. As DNA, the CDR3 is TGTGCCAGCAGCCCAACGGCTATCTCCTACGAGCAGTACTTC. Translating it yields CASSPTAISYEQYF.

For this clone: This likely came from a read error, as a far larger clone is one base away. V is TRBV6-6 and J is TRBJ1-1; D not certain. V lost 5 bases, J lost 3 bases, and 16 bases lay in between. The CDR3 has 15 residues. Germline lookup yields CDR1 MNHNY and CDR2 SVGAGI (reference sequence). CDR3 in amino acids: CASSPYSVVDTEAFF. The CDR3 nucleotides are TGTGCCAGCAGTCCCTACAGTGTGGTGGACACTGAAGCTTTCTTT.

This clone showed up just once. The chain combines TRBV19 with TRBJ2-3; TRBD2 matches 10 bases. The CDR3 consists of 14 residues. CDR1 is LNHDA, CDR2 SQIVND, per germline (reference sequence). The ends lost 2 bases at V and 4 bases at J; junction bases unmatched: 0. CDR3 loop: CASSISGRADTQYF. The CDR3 DNA is TGTGCCAGTAGTATAAGCGGGAGGGCAGATACGCAGTATTTT.

This clone has just one count. The rearrangement uses TRBV27 and TRBJ1-4, with 7 nucleotides matching TRBD1. The V segment lost 6 bases and the J segment 3 bases; nucleotides outside the gene matches: 4. The CDR3 length is 14 residues. Germline CDR1 reads MNHEY; CDR2 reads SMNVEV (reference sequence). Here the CDR3 reads CASSHRGANEKLFF. The CDR3 region has the DNA TGTGCCAGCAGCCACAGGGGAGCTAATGAAAAACTGTTTTTT.

This rearrangement joins TRBV11-2 to TRBJ2-1; 14 bases agree with TRBD2. Per the germline V gene, CDR1 is SGHAT and CDR2 is FQNNGV. V trimming: 4 bases; J trimming: 6 bases; junction bases outside the gene matches: 2. The CDR3 has 15 residues. This CDR3 reads CASSSGTSGSNEQFF. The CDR3, as DNA: TGTGCCAGCAGCTCCGGGACTAGCGGGAGCAATGAGCAGTTCTTC.

Concerning this clone itself: Only one base separates this from a far larger clonotype, so it likely reflects a read error. J is TRBJ1-5 and V is TRBV28; D possibly corresponds to TRBD1 (6 bases). The V gene's germline CDR1 is MDHEN and CDR2 SYDVKM. The CDR3 runs 13 residues. The CDR3 sequence is CASSPGANQHQHF. For the CDR3, the DNA is TGTGCCAGCAGCCCAGGGGCCAATCAGCACCAGCATTTT.

The V and J genes are TRBV9 and TRBJ2-2; no clear D gene. V dropped 0 bases and J dropped 4 bases, with 10 bases sitting between them. CDR1 SGDLS and CDR2 YYNGEE come from the germline V gene. The CDR3 runs 15 residues. The CDR3 loop reads CASSVATGGTGELFF. The DNA for the CDR3 is TGTGCCAGCAGCGTAGCAACGGGTGGCACCGGGGAGCTGTTTTTT.

V is TRBV25-1 and J is TRBJ2-5; 11 bases align to TRBD2. CDR3 length: 14 amino acids. Germline V gene lookup returns CDR1 MGHDK and CDR2 SYGVNS. Trimming took 8 bases from V and 5 from J; bases not matched to a gene: 7. The CDR3 bases are TGTGCCAGCTCGATACTAGCGGGAGCGGAGACCCAGTACTTC. It specifies CASSILAGAETQYF.